Each of the 25 T cell receptor beta chains below was sequenced from the same sample in a study of cytomegalovirus exposure and HLA in healthy donors (dated by TCRdb to 2016 to 2017). Receptor amplification or capture employed the immunoSEQ multiplex PCR assay. A mixture of 60 forward primers for TCR Vbeta segments and 13 reverse primers for TCR Jbeta segments was used in the multiplex PCR. TCRdb provides this immuneACCESS table in a form limited to in-frame rearrangements. Some clones are lacking; in checked studies, under half of them reflect an unresolved V gene, and why the rest are absent is not known. The sample profile shows tens of thousands of clones; just under 70% of them were found once. The top ten constitute approximately 15% of the sample. Sequenced sample: PBMCs. These TCRs come from a woman in her 50s in good health and CMV-seropositive.

The V and J genes are TRBV5-4 and TRBJ1-1, with TRBD1 matching over 7 bases. CDR3 size: 16 residues. V lost 1 base to trimming and J lost 6 bases; unmatched junction nucleotides: 12. Per the germline V gene, CDR1 is SGHNT and CDR2 is YYREEE (reference sequence). The CDR3 protein is CASSLTGAILPPEAFF. Written as DNA, the CDR3 is TGTGCCAGCAGCTTGACAGGGGCGATCCTCCCACCTGAAGCTTTCTTT.

The rearrangement links TRBV18 to TRBJ2-5; a possible D gene is TRBD2 (5 bases). Germline lookup yields CDR1 KGHSH and CDR2 LQKENI. This CDR3 region has 14 residues. The germline V and J ends were trimmed by 7 bases and 5 bases, with 17 bases remaining between them. CDR3 loop: CASFTGIQGETQYF. CDR3 nucleotide sequence: TGTGCCAGCTTCACCGGGATTCAAGGGGAGACCCAGTACTTC.

The rearrangement joins TRBV9 to TRBJ2-7; a possible D gene is TRBD2 (6 bases). In germline, CDR1 is SGDLS, CDR2 YYNGEE. The CDR3 runs to 14 residues. The V end was cut by 2 bases, the J end by 2 bases, with 11 bases between. The chain's CDR3 is CASSVHGSPYEQYF. The CDR3, as DNA: TGTGCCAGCAGCGTTCACGGGAGCCCCTACGAGCAGTACTTC.

V gene TRBV19 combines with J gene TRBJ2-1; perhaps TRBD2 as D (6 bases). The CDR3 is 13 amino acids. Per germline, CDR1 LNHDA and CDR2 SQIVND (reference sequence). Trimming removed 6 bases at V and 3 bases at J, with 9 bases between. CDR3 nucleotide sequence: TGTGCCAGTAGGAACGGGGGCTACAATGAGCAGTTCTTC. It yields the protein CASRNGGYNEQFF. The whole variable domain, remainder taken from reference TRBV19 and TRBJ2-1, is DGGITQSPKYLFRKEGQNVTLSCEQNLNHDAMYWYRQDPGQGLRLIYYSQIVNDFQKGDIAEGYSVSREKKESFPLTVTSAQKNPTAFYLCASRNGGYNEQFFGPGTRLTVL.

The chain combines TRBV5-1 with TRBJ2-3; TRBD1 agrees at 8 bases. Germline assignment: CDR1 SGHRS and CDR2 YFSETQ. J gave up 0 bases and V 0 bases, and 6 bases lay outside the gene matches. The CDR3 runs 17 residues. CDR3 region: CASSLVGQVGSTDTQYF. CDR3 sequence (DNA): TGCGCCAGCAGCTTGGTGGGACAGGTGGGAAGCACAGATACGCAGTATTTT.

The chain is built from TRBV28 and TRBJ2-3; 7 bases map to TRBD2. Germline values: CDR1 MDHEN, CDR2 SYDVKM. Trimming removed 8 bases from V and 2 bases from J; junction bases left unmatched: 7. The CDR3 runs 14 residues. The DNA of the CDR3 is TGTGCCAGCTCCGGGGGAGGGGACACAGATACGCAGTATTTT. It encodes CASSGGGDTDTQYF.

The chain has TRBV4-3 and TRBJ2-7; 8 bases map to TRBD1. J was trimmed by 1 base and V by 4 bases; bases with no gene match: 3. CDR1 is LGHNA and CDR2 is YSLEER in the germline V gene. The CDR3 is 14 residues long. The CDR3 region is CASSPRQGSYEQYF. The CDR3 coding sequence is TGCGCCAGCAGCCCCAGACAGGGGTCCTACGAGCAGTACTTC.

The V and J genes are TRBV30 and TRBJ1-4; a possible D gene is TRBD1 (5 bases). The V end was cut by 5 bases, the J end by 5 bases, with 15 bases between. CDR1 and CDR2 from the germline V gene are GTSNPN and SVGIG (reference sequence). This CDR3 is built from 14 residues. The CDR3 region is CAWGPGGENEKLFF. The CDR3 DNA is TGTGCCTGGGGGCCGGGGGGGGAGAATGAAAAACTGTTTTTT.

V gene TRBV15 combines with J gene TRBJ2-7; D is perhaps TRBD1 (7 bases). Germline CDR1 LNHNV, CDR2 YYDKDF (reference sequence). V was shortened by 5 bases and J by 5 bases, with 13 bases between the two germline ends. The CDR3 contains 13 residues. CDR3 protein: CATSHRGLNEQYF. The CDR3 DNA is TGTGCCACCAGCCACAGGGGACTGAACGAGCAGTACTTC.

The chain recombines TRBV30 with TRBJ2-7; TRBD2 matches 7 bases. The ends lost 2 bases at V and 7 bases at J; junction bases unmatched: 5. This CDR3 region has 12 residues. Germline-derived CDR1 and CDR2 are GTSNPN and SVGIG (reference sequence). CDR3 region: CAWSWLGGEQYF. CDR3 in DNA: TGTGCCTGGAGTTGGTTGGGGGGGGAGCAGTACTTC.

V gene TRBV27 combines with J gene TRBJ2-2; 9 bases line up with TRBD1. CDR3 size: 16 residues. Trimming cost V 3 bases and J 6 bases; bases outside gene matches: 8. Germline V gene lookup returns CDR1 MNHEY and CDR2 SMNVEV (reference sequence). The CDR3 DNA follows: TGTGCCAGCAGTTTCACAGGGGGCGGTGGTCCCGGGGAGCTGTTTTTT. Encoded protein: CASSFTGGGGPGELFF.

The sample holds a few counts of this clone. J is TRBJ1-1 and V is TRBV5-1; D remains ambiguous. In germline, CDR1 is SGHRS, CDR2 YFSETQ. The CDR3 consists of 13 residues. The V end was cut by 0 bases, the J end by 5 bases, with 8 bases between. This CDR3 is CASSLGPGTEAFF. CDR3 nucleotide sequence: TGCGCCAGCAGCTTGGGCCCGGGGACTGAAGCTTTCTTT. Based on the CDR3 plus reference TRBV5-1 and TRBJ1-1, the full variable domain is KAGVTQTPRYLIKTRGQQVTLSCSPISGHRSVSWYQQTPGQGLQFLFEYFSETQRNKGNFPGRFSGRQFSNSRSEMNVSTLELGDSALYLCASSLGPGTEAFFGQGTRLTVV.

The chain uses TRBV10-3 and TRBJ2-1; D remains ambiguous. V was cut by 5 bases and J by 0 bases, with 14 bases left in between. CDR3 size: 16 residues. Germline V lookup: CDR1 ENHRY, CDR2 SYGVKD. The CDR3 spells CAISNLGGSSYNEQFF. DNA of the CDR3: TGTGCCATCAGTAACTTAGGCGGAAGCTCCTACAATGAGCAGTTCTTC.

This clone was counted only a few times. The chain is built from TRBV21-1 and TRBJ2-5; TRBD2, the table's D call, was not compared with the DNA. TRBV21-1 is deemed a pseudogene. The CDR3 is 15 residues long. The CDR3 region is CASTGDGTKQETQYF. CDR3 coding DNA: TGTGCCAGCACCGGGGACGGGACTAAACAAGAGACCCAGTACTTC.

V usage is TRBV15 and J usage is TRBJ2-7; 10 bases are a match to TRBD1. CDR1 and CDR2 (germline): LNHNV, YYDKDF (reference sequence). With V trimmed by 5 bases and J by 4 bases, 8 bases remained unmatched. This CDR3 is 15 amino acids long. The CDR3 coding sequence is TGTGCCACCAGCGGGGACAGGGGAAATTGGTACGAGCAGTACTTC. Residues: CATSGDRGNWYEQYF.

V is TRBV13 and J is TRBJ2-1; D perhaps matches TRBD2 (7 bases). The V gene lost 5 bases and the J gene lost 0 bases, with 14 bases spanning the gap. This CDR3 contains 16 residues. Looked up from germline, CDR1 is PRHDT and CDR2 is FYEKMQ (reference sequence). The CDR3 loop is CASSPRGRASYNEQFF. CDR3 nucleotides: TGTGCCAGCAGCCCGAGGGGGAGGGCCTCCTACAATGAGCAGTTCTTC.

The CDR3 nucleotides are TGTGCCAGCACTCGTAGTGGAGGGGCTCTTCTAGGGGCCAACGTCCTGACTTTC. Translation gives CASTRSGGALLGANVLTF. The rearrangement joins TRBV27 to TRBJ2-6; maybe TRBD2 (6 bases). This CDR3 contains 18 residues. The germline CDR1 and CDR2 sequences are MNHEY and SMNVEV (reference sequence). Trimming left V 7 bases short and J 4 bases short, with 23 bases between.

The chain recombines TRBV2 with TRBJ1-3; the D is unclear. In germline, CDR1 is SNHLY, CDR2 FYNNEI. V was trimmed by 3 bases and J by 4 bases, leaving 16 bases between them. This CDR3 comprises 16 residues. CDR3 residues: CASSERYGRKGNTIYF. CDR3 in DNA: TGTGCCAGCAGTGAGAGGTACGGGAGGAAAGGAAACACCATATATTTT.

The chain joins TRBV7-2 to TRBJ1-2; unclear D gene. With 1 base removed from V and 0 bases from J, the gap between germline ends came to 12 bases. CDR1 SGHTA and CDR2 FQGNSA come from the germline V gene. The length of the CDR3 is 16 residues. CDR3 DNA: TGTGCCAGCAGCTTAGGGCCGGCAGGTCCTAACTATGGCTACACCTTC. Translation gives CASSLGPAGPNYGYTF.

This rearrangement joins TRBV11-2 to TRBJ2-2, with 13 bases aligning to TRBD2. V was clipped by 6 bases and J by 6 bases; unmatched bases: 4. Germline V gene sequence: CDR1 SGHAT, CDR2 FQNNGV. The CDR3 extends over 15 amino acids. The CDR3 coding sequence is TGTGCCAGCAGGACCGGGACTAGCGGGGCCGGGGAGCTGTTTTTT. Translated: CASRTGTSGAGELFF.

The chain joins TRBV7-2 to TRBJ2-7, with D tentatively TRBD2 (5 bases). V was clipped by 4 bases and J by 3 bases, with 16 bases between them. This CDR3 is 15 amino acids long. Germline-derived CDR1 and CDR2 are SGHTA and FQGNSA. The CDR3 DNA is TGTGCCAGCAGCTCCATCGACCTCAGCGGCTACGAGCAGTACTTC. This gives the protein CASSSIDLSGYEQYF.

This chain uses TRBV7-2 with TRBJ2-7; 9 bases are shared with TRBD2. The CDR3 extends over 15 amino acids. CDR1 is SGHTA and CDR2 is FQGNSA in the germline V gene. Trimming removed 2 bases from V and 2 bases from J; junction bases left unmatched: 4. CDR3 DNA: TGTGCCAGCAGCTTACTTAGCGGGAGCACCTACGAGCAGTACTTC. The encoded protein is CASSLLSGSTYEQYF.

The chain joins TRBV9 to TRBJ2-7; no reliable D call. CDR3 length: 12 amino acids. Germline V CDR1 and CDR2: SGDLS, YYNGEE. Trimming removed 4 bases from V and 7 bases from J, with 12 bases in between. The CDR3 DNA reads TGTGCCAGCAGCCAAGATAGTTGGGAGCAGTACTTC. Translated: CASSQDSWEQYF.

The gene calls are TRBV19 and TRBJ2-5, with TRBD1 matching over 7 bases. This CDR3 region has 13 residues. The junction had 4 bases not matched to a gene; V was cut back by 5 bases and J by 4 bases. Germline V lookup: CDR1 LNHDA, CDR2 SQIVND (reference sequence). CDR3 bases: TGTGCCAGTAGTGCCTACAGGGGAGAGACCCAGTACTTC. Translating gives CASSAYRGETQYF.

The chain employs TRBV6-1 and TRBJ1-1, with D maybe TRBD1 (5 bases). Trimming left V 0 bases short and J 9 bases short, with 14 bases between. The germline V gene has CDR1 MNHNS and CDR2 SASEGT. CDR3 length: 14 amino acids. The CDR3 DNA is TGTGCCAGCAGTGAAGCCCCAGACCAGGGAAAAGCTTTCTTT. As protein: CASSEAPDQGKAFF.